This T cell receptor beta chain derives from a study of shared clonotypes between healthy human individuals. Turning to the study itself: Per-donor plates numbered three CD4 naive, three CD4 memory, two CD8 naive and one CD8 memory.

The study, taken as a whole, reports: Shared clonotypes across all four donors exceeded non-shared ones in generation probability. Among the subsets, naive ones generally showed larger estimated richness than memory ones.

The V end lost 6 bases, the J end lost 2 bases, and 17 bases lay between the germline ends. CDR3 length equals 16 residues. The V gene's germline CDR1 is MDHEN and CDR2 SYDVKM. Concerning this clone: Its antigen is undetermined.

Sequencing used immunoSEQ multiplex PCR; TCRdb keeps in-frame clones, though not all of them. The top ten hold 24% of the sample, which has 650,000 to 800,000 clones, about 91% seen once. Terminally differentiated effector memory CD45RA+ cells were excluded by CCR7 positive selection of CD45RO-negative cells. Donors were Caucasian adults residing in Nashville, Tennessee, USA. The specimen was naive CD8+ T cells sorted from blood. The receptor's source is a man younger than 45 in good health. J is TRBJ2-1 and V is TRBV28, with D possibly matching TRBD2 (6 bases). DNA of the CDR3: TGTGCCAGCAGCCCCCTCGAGGGAGGACCCTACAATGAGCAGTTCTTC. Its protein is CASSPLEGGPYNEQFF.